A selection of T cell receptor beta chains follows, all from one sample in a study of shared clonotypes between healthy human individuals. The repertoire was sequenced with immunoSEQ multiplex PCR; TCRdb's copy has only in-frame clones and lacks some. The repertoire consists of about 2.4 million clones, with about 92% occurring once and the leading ten covering over 0.12%. Input material: naive CD4+ T cells sorted from blood. Receptor source: a man aged 18 to 29 in good health. The CDR3 runs from the conserved cysteine through the conserved F or W. D genes are given only for firm matches. Clone size is given for some rows only: seen once, a few or many times, or a class if the clone is expanded.

>NA|TRBJ2-7|TRBV6-6|NA
CASSHSRAQYF
TGTGCCAGCAGTCACTCCCGGGCGCAGTACTTC
>once|TRBJ2-5|TRBV6-5|NA
CASSPIAQETQYF
TGTGCCAGCAGTCCGATTGCCCAAGAGACCCAGTACTTC
>NA|TRBJ2-7|TRBV5-1|NA
CASSLGGFGYEQYF
TGCGCCAGCAGCTTGGGGGGGTTCGGCTACGAGCAGTACTTC
>NA|TRBJ1-1|TRBV28|NA
CASSLPAKEAFF
TGTGCCAGCAGTTTACCGGCAAAAGAAGCTTTCTTT
>NA|TRBJ2-1|TRBV5-1|NA
CASSLGQNVYNEQFF
TGCGCCAGCAGCTTGGGGCAGAACGTTTACAATGAGCAGTTCTTC
>NA|TRBJ2-1|TRBV4-1|TRBD2
CASSPSGGSSYNEQFF
TGCGCCAGCAGCCCTTCAGGCGGGAGCTCCTACAATGAGCAGTTCTTC
>NA|TRBJ1-6|TRBV2|NA
CASSERGTESFSPLHF
TGTGCCAGCAGTGAAAGGGGGACGGAGAGTTTTTCACCCCTCCACTTT
>NA|TRBJ1-1|TRBV25-1|NA
CAVRKPGVPEAFF
TGTGCCGTCCGAAAACCCGGAGTCCCTGAAGCTTTCTTT
>NA|TRBJ1-5|TRBV19|NA
CASSTSSVSNQPQHF
TGTGCCAGTAGTACTTCCAGTGTAAGCAATCAGCCCCAGCATTTT
>NA|TRBJ2-5|TRBV10-2|NA
CASRVRRRLGETQYF
TGCGCCAGCAGGGTTAGAAGGCGACTTGGAGAGACCCAGTACTTC
>NA|TRBJ2-7|TRBV28|NA
CASSSSWEQYF
TGTGCCAGCAGTTCCTCATGGGAGCAGTACTTC
>few|TRBJ1-5|TRBV7-2|TRBD1
CASSLGQGNQPQHF
TGTGCCAGCAGCTTAGGACAGGGGAATCAGCCCCAGCATTTT
>NA|TRBJ1-1|TRBV5-8|NA
CASSLGEYGTEAFF
TGTGCCAGCAGCTTAGGCGAGTACGGCACTGAAGCTTTCTTT
>NA|TRBJ2-2|TRBV7-2|TRBD2
CASSPDSGRARDTGELFF
TGTGCCAGCAGCCCCGACAGCGGGAGGGCCCGGGACACCGGGGAGCTGTTTTTT
>NA|TRBJ1-2|TRBV30|NA
CAWSERANYGYTF
TGTGCCTGGAGTGAACGAGCTAACTATGGCTACACCTTC
>NA|TRBJ1-3|TRBV18|NA
CASSREPVAGNTIYF
TGTGCCAGCTCAAGAGAACCTGTGGCTGGAAACACCATATATTTT
>NA|TRBJ2-6|TRBV7-8|NA
CASSLVVQSSGANVLTF
TGTGCCAGCAGCTTAGTAGTACAGAGCTCTGGGGCCAACGTCCTGACTTTC
>NA|TRBJ1-5|TRBV19|TRBD1
CASSIRQGDQPQHF
TGTGCCAGTAGTATCCGGCAGGGGGATCAGCCCCAGCATTTT
>once|TRBJ2-2|TRBV6-5|NA
CASRRKAGELFF
TGTGCCAGCAGGAGAAAGGCCGGGGAGCTGTTTTTT
>NA|TRBJ2-4|TRBV13|NA
CASSYIFGLQYF
TGTGCCAGCAGCTATATATTCGGTCTTCAGTACTTC
>NA|TRBJ2-5|TRBV4-1|NA
CASSRLWGSGGRGTGETQYF
TGCGCCAGCAGCCGCCTATGGGGCAGCGGGGGCAGGGGGACGGGAGAGACCCAGTACTTC
>NA|TRBJ1-2|TRBV19|TRBD1
CASSMWGQGSGYTF
TGTGCCAGTAGTATGTGGGGACAGGGGTCTGGCTACACCTTC
>NA|TRBJ2-2|TRBV2|TRBD1
CASRLDRGGTGELFF
TGTGCCAGCAGACTGGACAGGGGCGGCACCGGGGAGCTGTTTTTT
>NA|TRBJ1-5|TRBV30|NA
CAWSPGRIPSRSQHF
TGTGCCTGGAGCCCGGGACGGATCCCCTCTAGGTCCCAGCATTTT
>NA|TRBJ2-1|TRBV5-4|TRBD1
CASSPDRVEQFF
TGTGCCAGCAGCCCCGACAGGGTTGAGCAGTTCTTC
>NA|TRBJ2-7|TRBV2|NA
CASSLTRYEQYF
TGTGCCAGCAGTCTGACACGATACGAGCAGTACTTC
>NA|TRBJ1-2|TRBV5-6|NA
CASSWGRRDGYTF
TGTGCCAGCAGCTGGGGGCGGCGCGATGGCTACACCTTC
>NA|TRBJ2-7|TRBV6-1|TRBD1
CASSGTGGSEQYF
TGTGCCAGTTCCGGGACAGGGGGCTCCGAGCAGTACTTC
>NA|TRBJ1-2|TRBV30|TRBD1
CAWSQGAANYGYTF
TGTGCCTGGTCCCAGGGGGCGGCTAACTATGGCTACACCTTC
>NA|TRBJ2-2|TRBV9|NA
CASQSSNTGELFF
TGTGCCAGCCAATCCTCGAACACCGGGGAGCTGTTTTTT
>NA|TRBJ2-7|TRBV6-1|NA
CASSEVSGYEQYF
TGTGCCAGCAGTGAAGTGTCTGGCTACGAGCAGTACTTC
>NA|TRBJ1-6|TRBV6-5|NA
CASSLGTYNSPLHF
TGTGCCAGCAGTTTGGGTACCTATAATTCACCCCTCCACTTT
>NA|TRBJ1-3|TRBV7-9|NA
CASSSWLWASGNTIYF
TGTGCCAGCAGCTCGTGGCTCTGGGCGTCTGGAAACACCATATATTTT
>NA|TRBJ2-2|TRBV25-1|TRBD1
CASSVGDRINGELFF
TGTGCCAGCAGTGTCGGGGACAGGATTAACGGGGAGCTGTTTTTT